Presented here are 31 T cell receptor delta chains from one specimen sequenced in a study of γδ T cells in repeated Plasmodium falciparum infection. TCRdb reanalysed the multiplex PCR reads via CATT. The data hold roughly 90,000 delta-chain clones, with roughly 0.98% observed a single time. Gammadelta T cells were flow-sorted from PBMC into Vgamma9/Vdelta2+ and Vdelta2-negative populations for bulk analysis. Sequencing was performed on gamma-delta T cells from blood. These receptor sequences come from a pool of human donors (malaria-infected and uninfected, not separated).

As concerns this clone: This likely reflects a read error, since a far larger clone is one base away. Other DNA variants within this sample encode the same CDR3. The rearrangement uses TRDV1 and TRDJ1, with 7 bases lining up with TRDD2. The V gene end was trimmed by 6 bases and the J gene end by 0 bases; junction bases not matched to a gene: 28. The CDR3 runs to 22 residues. CDR1 is TSWWSYY, CDR2 QGS, per germline. CDR3 DNA sequence: TGTGCTCTTGGACCTCGCGTTCCTACCATGGGGACGAGACCCAAGTACACCGATAAACTCATCTTT. Translation: CALGPRVPTMGTRPKYTDKLIF.

This clone was observed at least ten times. For this DNA, TCRdb reports the protein of a much larger clone, which diverges at residue 3, most likely from a read error; the protein presented here is translated directly from the DNA. J is TRDJ1 and V is TRDV2; weak D call: TRDD3 (5 bases). TCRdb does not report a J gene; here it was assigned by matching the DNA to germline references. Germline CDR1 reads GEAIGNYY; CDR2 reads EKD. The CDR3 is 22 residues long. The CDR3 here is CARDTVSRGSVPVYLDTDKLIF. The CDR3 DNA sequence: TGTGCCCGTGACACTGTTTCCAGGGGGTCAGTACCGGTTTATCTAGACACCGATAAACTCATCTTT.

In the case of this clone: For this DNA, TCRdb reports the protein of a much larger clone, which diverges at residue 4, most likely from a read error; the protein presented here is translated directly from the DNA. J is TRDJ2 and V is TRDV2; 9 positions match TRDD3. Here the J gene was assigned by germline matching of the DNA, as TCRdb has none. The CDR3 covers 18 residues. Germline V gives CDR1 GEAIGNYY, CDR2 EKD. CDR3 DNA: TGTGCCTGTGGCACCGTTTGGGGGGATACCCCTTTGACAGCACAACTCTTCTTT. Encoded protein: CACGTVWGDTPLTAQLFF.

This clone came up many times. A read error is likely here: a far larger clone is one base away. Other nucleotide sequences in the sample specify the same CDR3. The chain uses TRDV2 and TRDJ1, with 7 bases aligning to TRDD3. The ends lost 2 bases at V and 0 bases at J; junction bases unmatched: 2. Germline CDR1 GEAIGNYY, CDR2 EKD. The length of the CDR3 is 14 residues. CDR3 sequence: CACDRWGNTDKLIF. The CDR3 bases are TGTGCCTGTGACAGGTGGGGGAACACCGATAAACTCATCTTT.

A note on this clone: Its ends do not fully match the called genes, so a read error is possible. The rearrangement links TRDV1 to TRDJ1; the D gene is possibly TRDD3 (5 bases). TCRdb records no J gene; here it was assigned by comparing the DNA to germline. Germline CDR1 reads TSWWSYY; CDR2 reads QGS. CDR3 length: 15 amino acids. DNA of the CDR3: TGTGCTTTTGGGGAACTTCGAGACAAAACCGATAAACTCATCTTT. Translated, it gives CAFGELRDKTDKLIF.

For this clone: A far larger clone differs by one base, so this is likely a read error. Other DNA sequences in the same sample also yield this CDR3. The V gene was identified as TRDV1, while no J gene was called; TRDD3 is taken as the D call from the table, unchecked against the DNA. This CDR3 is built from 19 residues. The germline CDR1 and CDR2 sequences are TSWWSYY and QGS. The CDR3 DNA reads TGTGCTCTTGGGGATGGAGTCCTATGGCTGGGGGCGCACACCGATAAACTCATCTTC. This sequence encodes CALGDGVLWLGAHTDKLIF.

In the case of this clone: TCRdb pairs this DNA with a much larger clone's protein that differs at residue 5, likely a read error; the protein shown was translated from the DNA. This chain joins TRDV2 and TRDJ1, with 10 bases fitting TRDD3. This CDR3 region has 15 residues. Germline CDR1 and CDR2: GEAIGNYY and EKD. The V gene end was trimmed by 3 bases and the J gene end by 3 bases; junction bases not matched to a gene: 6. CDR3 bases: TGTGCCTGTGACGTACGTACTGGGGGATCCGATAAACTCATCTTT. It is translated as CACDVRTGGSDKLIF.

With regard to this clone: The amino acid sequence in TCRdb belongs to a much larger clone and departs from this DNA's translation at residue 17, likely a sequencing read error; the sequence shown is translated from the DNA. The chain has TRDV1 and TRDJ1; D is possibly TRDD3 (6 bases). Because TCRdb records no J gene, it was assigned here through a match of the DNA to germline. Looked up from germline, CDR1 is TSWWSYY and CDR2 is QGS. The V gene lost 4 bases and the J gene lost 4 bases, with 37 bases spanning the gap. The CDR3 sequence is 22 residues long. CDR3 DNA sequence: TGTGCTCTTGGGGGTCCTTCGTATACAAAAAAGGACATGAAGGGGATTCACGATAAACTCATCTTT. It is translated as CALGGPSYTKKDMKGIHDKLIF.

Comments on this clone: The protein that TCRdb holds for this DNA derives from a much larger clone and differs from the translated DNA at residue 12, which likely indicates a read error; the protein shown here is translated from the DNA. The chain employs TRDV1 and TRDJ1; no definite D call. As TCRdb names no J gene, one was assigned here on the basis of a DNA match to germline. CDR3 size: 19 residues. Per the germline V gene, CDR1 is TSWWSYY and CDR2 is QGS. V lost 4 bases, J lost 3 bases, and 27 bases lay in between. The CDR3: CALGAPPPPGPLYADKLIF. The CDR3 DNA reads TGTGCTCTTGGGGCCCCCCCTCCTCCCGGTCCTTTGTACGCCGATAAACTCATCTTT.

In its sample, this clone was seen a few times. The TCRdb protein comes from a much larger clone and disagrees with this DNA's translation at residue 5, likely due to a read error; the protein given here is derived from the DNA. The chain combines TRDV2 with TRDJ1; 12 bases line up with TRDD3. TCRdb carries no J gene annotation; the J gene was assigned here by matching the DNA with germline. V lost 4 bases to trimming and J lost 7 bases; unmatched junction nucleotides: 12. CDR3 length equals 16 residues. Germline V gene sequence: CDR1 GEAIGNYY, CDR2 EKD. In DNA, the CDR3 is TGTGCCTGTGATTGGGTACTGGGGGATACCTCCCTTAAACTCATCTTT. This encodes CACDWVLGDTSLKLIF.

About this clone itself: The protein held in TCRdb is that of a much larger clone and does not match this DNA's translation at residue 3, likely because of a read error; the protein shown is translated from the DNA. V is TRDV1 and J is TRDJ1, with 11 bases identical to TRDD3. Germline values: CDR1 TSWWSYY, CDR2 QGS. This CDR3 has 18 amino acids. CDR3: CAPGRPESGGYSTDKLIF. The DNA for the CDR3 is TGTGCTCCTGGGCGCCCGGAATCTGGGGGATACAGCACCGATAAACTCATCTTT.

This clone was observed a handful of times. The protein held in TCRdb is that of a much larger clone and does not match this DNA's translation at residue 7, likely because of a read error; the protein shown is translated from the DNA. The chain joins TRDV1 to TRDJ1; a weak D match, TRDD2 (5 bases). V lost 7 bases, J lost 1 base, and 22 bases lay in between. The CDR3 length is 17 residues. Per germline, CDR1 TSWWSYY and CDR2 QGS. In nucleotides, the CDR3 is TGTGCTCTTGCTGGTCCTTCGGTCCCTTTGCCCACCGATAAACTCATCTTT. As protein: CALAGPSVPLPTDKLIF.

This clone appeared a few times. The protein that TCRdb holds for this DNA derives from a much larger clone and differs from the translated DNA at residue 4, which likely indicates a read error; the protein shown here is translated from the DNA. The chain employs TRDV2 and TRDJ1; no reliable D call. Germline CDR1 GEAIGNYY, CDR2 EKD. The CDR3 loop spans 18 amino acids. CDR3 residues: CACNTGRIGVGDTDKLIF. The CDR3 nucleotides read TGTGCCTGTAACACCGGTCGAATCGGGGTGGGAGACACCGATAAACTCATCTTT.

This clone was found many times. CDR3 nucleotide sequence: TGTGCTCTTGGGGAAGGCCCCCCCCTTCCGGAGTACACCGATAAACTCATCTTT. It encodes CALGEGPPLPEYTDKLIF. J is TRDJ1 and V is TRDV1, with a tentative D call TRDD2 (6 bases). Germline V gene data show CDR1 as TSWWSYY and CDR2 as QGS. Between the trimmed V and J ends, which lost 2 bases and 0 bases, there was a span of 19 bases. This CDR3 region has 18 residues.

Worth noting for this clone: A far larger clone lies a single base away; this is likely a read error. The same CDR3 can be traced to other DNA sequences in this sample. This chain joins TRDV1 and TRDJ1; perhaps D is TRDD2 or TRDD3 (6 bases each). V dropped 3 bases and J dropped 1 base, with 42 bases sitting between them. Germline V lookup: CDR1 TSWWSYY, CDR2 QGS. This CDR3 is 25 amino acids long. This chain's CDR3 is CALGDRGVWSFPLGQGVPRTDKLIF. The CDR3 bases are TGTGCTCTTGGGGACAGAGGAGTTTGGTCCTTCCCGCTGGGGCAAGGGGTTCCACGCACCGATAAACTCATCTTT.

The table lists this clone with many counts. The protein that TCRdb holds for this DNA derives from a much larger clone and differs from the translated DNA at residue 4, which likely indicates a read error; the protein shown here is translated from the DNA. The CDR3 region is CACGTVGGDTLYTDKLIF. CDR3 nucleotide sequence: TGTGCCTGTGGCACCGTAGGGGGGGATACTCTGTACACCGATAAACTCATCTTT. The V and J genes are TRDV2 and TRDJ1, with 9 nucleotides matching TRDD3. Here the J gene came from matching the DNA to germline, since TCRdb omits it. The CDR3 is 18 residues long. Germline V CDR1 and CDR2: GEAIGNYY, EKD.

This clone has just a few counts. TCRdb records a much larger clone's protein for this DNA, with a difference at residue 5 that likely arises from a read error; the protein given is the translation of the DNA. This chain uses TRDV1 with TRDJ1; tentatively, D is TRDD2 or TRDD3 (7 bases each). Matching the DNA to germline supplied the J gene, which TCRdb does not give. The CDR3 covers 20 residues. V gave up 1 base and J gave up 3 bases, with 27 bases separating them. Germline V CDR1 and CDR2: TSWWSYY, QGS. The CDR3 is CALGEPPLFLLGPRSDKLIF. CDR3 DNA sequence: TGTGCTCTTGGGGAACCCCCCCTTTTCCTACTGGGGCCCAGGTCCGATAAACTCATCTTT.

About this clone itself: TCRdb's entry gives the protein of a much larger clone, which mismatches this DNA's translation at residue 15, likely from a read error; the protein reported here is translated from the DNA. This chain connects TRDV2 to TRDJ1; TRDD3 matches at 13 bases. The CDR3 loop spans 17 amino acids. Germline V lookup: CDR1 GEAIGNYY, CDR2 EKD. CDR3 in amino acids: CACDPVLGDTRTDKPIF. The DNA of the CDR3 is TGTGCCTGTGACCCCGTACTGGGGGATACGCGGACCGATAAACCCATCTTT.

This clone is deemed medium-sized. Within the sample, other DNA sequences also encode this same CDR3. This chain links TRDV2 with TRDJ1; 8 bases align to TRDD3. This CDR3 contains 18 residues. The germline gives CDR1 GEAIGNYY, CDR2 EKD. V lost 6 bases to trimming and J lost 1 base; unmatched junction nucleotides: 18. The CDR3 DNA sequence: TGTGCCTGTTTTCCACTTGAGAATGGGGGATCAGTCACCGATAAACTCATCTTT. Translating gives CACFPLENGGSVTDKLIF.

Comment on this clone: The protein in TCRdb stems from a much larger clone and differs at residue 3 from this DNA's translation, likely a read error; here the protein is translated from the DNA. The J gene is TRDJ1, the V gene TRDV2; 10 bases fit TRDD3. The J gene is not listed in TCRdb, so it was assigned here from a DNA match to germline. Germline CDR1 reads GEAIGNYY; CDR2 reads EKD. V dropped 8 bases and J dropped 2; count of bases not matched to a gene: 13. This CDR3 region has 16 residues. The CDR3 bases are TGTGCCTTTGTCAACCTGGGGGATATGGCGACCGATAAACTCATCTTT. Protein product: CAFVNLGDMATDKLIF.

There are a few counts of this clone. This DNA's translation differs at residue 22 from TCRdb's protein, which comes from a much larger clone; a read error is likely, and the protein shown is translated from the DNA. V is TRDV1 and J is TRDJ1; TRDD3 matches at 13 bases. The J gene, not given by TCRdb, was assigned here from a germline match of the nucleotide sequence. Germline V CDR1 and CDR2: TSWWSYY, QGS. There are 25 residues in the CDR3. The CDR3 DNA reads as TGTGCTCTTGGGGAACGGTTCCTACGTTTGGACTGGGGGATACGCGGGGTTAGGCACACCGATGAACTCATCTTT. Its translation is CALGERFLRLDWGIRGVRHTDELIF.

This clone showed up just a few times. It differs at one base from a far larger clone, so likely a read error. In the same sample, other DNA sequences code for this CDR3. This chain joins TRDV1 and TRDJ1; tentative D call: TRDD2 (5 bases). TCRdb gives no J gene; it was assigned here by matching the DNA to germline. The germline CDR1 and CDR2 sequences are TSWWSYY and QGS. The germline V and J ends were trimmed by 3 bases and 0 bases, with 35 bases remaining between them. The CDR3 is made up of 23 amino acids. The CDR3 nucleotides read TGTGCTCTTGGGGACCCCCTCTCTACAGCCCCAACCTACGTCCATCAGTACACCGATAAACTCATCTTT. This translates into CALGDPLSTAPTYVHQYTDKLIF.

Note on this clone: TCRdb pairs this DNA with a much larger clone's protein that differs at residue 7, likely a read error; the protein shown was translated from the DNA. This chain connects TRDV2 to TRDJ3; a possible D gene is TRDD3 (5 bases). Assignment of the J gene here rests on matching the DNA to germline, because TCRdb gives none. CDR1 and CDR2 from the germline V gene are GEAIGNYY and EKD. Trimming stripped 1 base from V and 0 bases from J, with 9 bases between. The CDR3 length is 17 residues. CDR3 protein: CACDTPGSSWDTRQMFF. In nucleotides, the CDR3 is TGTGCCTGTGACACTCCTGGGAGCTCCTGGGACACCCGACAGATGTTTTTC.

Details on this clone: TCRdb attributes to this sequence the protein of a much larger clone, which differs from the DNA translation at residue 9; a read error is likely, and the protein displayed is translated from the DNA. The chain couples TRDV1 to TRDJ3; TRDD3 is a possible D gene (6 bases). V was pared by 1 base and J by 3 bases, with 16 bases between. CDR3 length equals 19 residues. From germline, CDR1 is TSWWSYY and CDR2 QGS. DNA of the CDR3: TGTGCTCTTGGGGAACCGGGCGAATCGGGGATCTGGGACACCCGACAGATGTTTTTC. The encoded protein is CALGEPGESGIWDTRQMFF.

Remarks on this clone: TCRdb attributes to this sequence the protein of a much larger clone, which differs from the DNA translation at residue 8; a read error is likely, and the protein displayed is translated from the DNA. V gene TRDV2 combines with J gene TRDJ1; 12 bases are shared with TRDD3. TCRdb carries no J gene annotation; the J gene was assigned here by matching the DNA with germline. There are 21 residues in the CDR3. V was pared by 3 bases and J by 0 bases, with 19 bases of the junction left unmatched. The germline V gene has CDR1 GEAIGNYY and CDR2 EKD. Written as DNA, the CDR3 is TGTGCCTGTGACGCCTCCCTCGGGTACTGGGGGATACCACAGTACACCGATAAACTCATCTTT. Encoded protein: CACDASLGYWGIPQYTDKLIF.

In its sample, this clone was seen a few times. With only one base between it and a far larger clone, this is likely a read error. This sample also contains other DNA sequences that code for the same CDR3. The chain carries TRDV3 and TRDJ1, with 9 bases fitting TRDD2. As TCRdb names no J gene, one was assigned here on the basis of a DNA match to germline. The CDR3 has 18 amino acids. Germline CDR1 is TVYSNPD and CDR2 is GDNSRS (reference sequence). As DNA, the CDR3 is TGCGCCTTTGACCTTCCTACGGGAGGATTGACAGGGACCGATAAACTCATCTTT. It translates to CAFDLPTGGLTGTDKLIF.

There are a few counts of this clone. This is likely an artifact of a read error, given a far larger clone one base away. Other DNA sequences in the sample encode the same CDR3. The chain recombines TRDV1 with TRDJ1; D is undetermined. Germline matching of the DNA provided the J gene here, since TCRdb leaves it blank. The CDR3 is made up of 19 amino acids. V gave up 4 bases and J gave up 1 base, with 25 bases separating them. The germline V gene encodes CDR1 TSWWSYY and CDR2 QGS. CDR3 bases: TGTGCTCTTGGGGCGCCTTATGATCCGACCCTTAAATCCACCGATAAACTCATCTTT. Its protein is CALGAPYDPTLKSTDKLIF.

About this clone: A read error is the likely source, as a far larger clone sits one nucleotide away. This CDR3 is also generated by other DNA sequences in the sample. This chain connects TRDV1 to TRDJ1; possible D gene TRDD3, 6 bases. The J gene, left out of TCRdb, was set here by checking the DNA against germline. V shed 2 bases and J shed 0 bases, with 25 bases lying between them. The CDR3 runs 20 residues. From germline, CDR1 is TSWWSYY and CDR2 QGS. This chain's CDR3 is CALGEGRLLVLGRDTDKLIF. The CDR3 DNA follows: TGTGCTCTTGGGGAAGGTAGGCTACTCGTACTGGGTAGGGACACCGATAAACTCATCTTT.

This clone was counted only a few times. The protein recorded in TCRdb matches a much larger clone and deviates from this DNA's translation at residue 14, suggesting a read error; the protein here is obtained by translating the DNA. The genes are TRDV1 and TRDJ1, with 12 bases lining up with TRDD3. Germline matching of the DNA provided the J gene here, since TCRdb leaves it blank. The CDR3 is made up of 20 amino acids. Germline V gene lookup returns CDR1 TSWWSYY and CDR2 QGS. With V trimmed by 2 bases and J by 1 base, 14 bases remained unmatched. The DNA of the CDR3 is TGTGCTCTTGGGGAATGGGCACCCTGGGGGATACGGGAGTGCACCGATAAACTCATCTTT. This codes for CALGEWAPWGIRECTDKLIF.

Only a few counts were recorded for this clone. The protein that TCRdb holds for this DNA derives from a much larger clone and differs from the translated DNA at residue 5, which likely indicates a read error; the protein shown here is translated from the DNA. The CDR3 DNA reads TGTGCCTGTGACGCCGGACTGGGGGATACTCCCTACACCGATAAACTCATCTTT. It encodes CACDAGLGDTPYTDKLIF. The gene calls are TRDV2 and TRDJ1, with 12 positions matching TRDD3. In the absence of a J gene in TCRdb, the DNA was matched to germline to assign it here. This CDR3 has 18 residues. Germline CDR1 is GEAIGNYY and CDR2 is EKD. The junction had 10 bases not matched to a gene; V was cut back by 3 bases and J by 0 bases.

Points on this clone: Given a far larger clone just one base away, this is likely a sequencing read error. The sample has other DNA sequences that encode this CDR3 too. The rearrangement links TRDV2 to TRDJ1, with D unresolved. Germline matching of the DNA provided the J gene here, since TCRdb leaves it blank. Per germline, CDR1 GEAIGNYY and CDR2 EKD. This CDR3 contains 16 residues. Trimming removed 0 bases from V and 0 bases from J, with 13 bases in between. The CDR3 protein is CACDTMSRTYTDKLIF. The CDR3 nucleotides are TGTGCCTGTGACACCATGTCCAGAACGTACACCGATAAACTCATCTTT.